Listed below are T cell receptor beta chains from one sample, sequenced in a study of cytomegalovirus exposure and HLA in healthy donors. Measured with immunoSEQ multiplex PCR; TCRdb has only the in-frame clones, and not every one. The data hold more than 200,000 clones, with roughly 90% observed a single time. The sequenced sample consisted of PBMCs. These receptors were obtained from a young man in good health and CMV-seropositive. The CDR3 runs from the conserved cysteine through the conserved F or W. The D gene is left open where the match is weak. Only some rows state a clone size, as once, few, many or a class for expanded clones.

j_call,d_call,v_call,clone_size,cdr3_nt,cdr3_aa
TRBJ2-5,TRBD1,TRBV11-2,-,TGTGCCAGCAGCTTCTTCCCCAGTCAACAGGGGTACGAGACCCAGTACTTC,CASSFFPSQQGYETQYF
TRBJ1-5,-,TRBV5-6,few,TGTGCCAGCAGCTTGCAAGGGGGAGATCAGCCCCAGCATTTT,CASSLQGGDQPQHF
TRBJ1-2,-,TRBV29-1,few,TGCAGCGGTGGGGACGTGTGGGGCTACACCTTC,CSGGDVWGYTF
TRBJ2-5,-,TRBV19,-,TGTGCCAGTAGCAATCCAGGACACTTGCAAGAGACCCAGTACTTC,CASSNPGHLQETQYF
TRBJ2-1,TRBD2,TRBV28,-,TGTGCCAGCAGCTCACTTCTAGCGGAGGGCTACAATGAGCAGTTCTTC,CASSSLLAEGYNEQFF
TRBJ2-3,-,TRBV5-1,-,TGCGCCAGCAGATCGGGGGGCGATTCAGATACGCAGTATTTT,CASRSGGDSDTQYF
TRBJ1-1,-,TRBV25-1,-,TGTGCCAGCAGTGTACGGGAACACATGAACACTGAAGCTTTCTTT,CASSVREHMNTEAFF
TRBJ1-1,-,TRBV4-1,-,TGCGCCAGCAAAACCAGGGGCTGGGGCACTGAAGCTTTCTTT,CASKTRGWGTEAFF
TRBJ2-3,-,TRBV6-6,-,TGTGCCAGCAGTTACATGGGCAAAGATACGCAGTATTTT,CASSYMGKDTQYF
TRBJ1-1,-,TRBV6-5,-,TGTGCCAGCAGTTACCTCTCGGAAGGGCTCGCTGAAGCTTTCTTT,CASSYLSEGLAEAFF
TRBJ1-5,TRBD1,TRBV5-6,-,TGTGCCAGCAGCTCACGACAGGGGGCAGTCAATCAGCCCCAGCATTTT,CASSSRQGAVNQPQHF
TRBJ2-1,-,TRBV5-1,-,TGCGCCAGCAGCTTGGCCTCCAGTTCCTCCTCGGAAACGCCGCAGTTCTTC,CASSLASSSSSETPQFF
TRBJ1-3,TRBD1,TRBV29-1,-,TGCAGCGTCGAGACAGGGGATGGAAACACCATATATTTT,CSVETGDGNTIYF
TRBJ1-1,-,TRBV12-5,-,TGTGCTAGTGGAGGCACAGGGATCGGAGCTTTCTTT,CASGGTGIGAFF
TRBJ2-3,-,TRBV6-5,-,TGTGCCAGCAGAGACAGGGAGGTCACAGATACGCAGTATTTT,CASRDREVTDTQYF
TRBJ2-1,TRBD2,TRBV4-1,-,TGCGCCAGCAGCCAAGCGCCATTGTCAGTAGCGGGAGCCCGCTCCTACAATGAGCAGTTCTTC,CASSQAPLSVAGARSYNEQFF
TRBJ2-1,-,TRBV5-1,-,TGCGCCAGCAGCAAGGATAGCTCCTACAATGAGCAGTTCTTC,CASSKDSSYNEQFF
TRBJ2-7,TRBD1,TRBV4-3,once,TGCGCCAGCAGCCAAGATCTAGGGACAGGTGGCGAGCAGTACTTC,CASSQDLGTGGEQYF
TRBJ2-7,TRBD1,TRBV2,-,TGTGCCAGCAGGACAAGGACAGGCGTGCAGTACTTC,CASRTRTGVQYF
TRBJ1-2,-,TRBV18,-,TGTGCCAGCTCACGGGACCCGGGACCAATCTATGGCTACACCTTC,CASSRDPGPIYGYTF
TRBJ2-7,-,TRBV6-1,-,TGTGCCAGCAGTGAACTTCTCGGGAGCTCCTACGAGCAGTACTTC,CASSELLGSSYEQYF
TRBJ1-4,-,TRBV7-2,few,TGTGCCAGCAGCTTAGTATTGTGGCAGGGGTTGTTTTTT,CASSLVLWQGLFF
TRBJ1-2,-,TRBV30,once,TGTGCCTGGAGTCAGATAAGGACAGATGGGGTTTTTGGTGGCTACACCTTC,CAWSQIRTDGVFGGYTF
TRBJ2-1,TRBD2,TRBV5-1,-,TGCGCCAGCAGCTTGGGACTAGCGGGAGATCAGGCCTACAATGAGCAGTTCTTC,CASSLGLAGDQAYNEQFF
TRBJ2-7,-,TRBV14,-,TGTGCCAGCAGCCTTCAGTTCCGTACCTACGAGCAGTACTTC,CASSLQFRTYEQYF
TRBJ2-1,-,TRBV6-1,-,TGTGCCAGCACGGGGTTCTCCTACAATGAGCAGTTCTTC,CASTGFSYNEQFF
TRBJ1-1,-,TRBV28,-,TGTGCCAGCAGTTTTAGGGGTTGGCGCACTGAAGCTTTCTTT,CASSFRGWRTEAFF
TRBJ1-2,TRBD1,TRBV6-6,-,TGTGCCAGCAGTCCACGACAGGGACTTGGCTACACCTTC,CASSPRQGLGYTF
TRBJ1-4,-,TRBV15,once,TGTGCCACCAGCGACCAGGGACAATTTAATGAAAAACTGTTTTTT,CATSDQGQFNEKLFF
TRBJ1-1,TRBD1,TRBV29-1,few,TGCAGCGTTACGCCGTGGACAGGGATGAACACTGAAGCTTTCTTT,CSVTPWTGMNTEAFF
TRBJ1-2,-,TRBV19,-,TGTGCCAGTAGTATAGACGCAGGGAACTATGGCTACACCTTC,CASSIDAGNYGYTF
TRBJ1-3,-,TRBV5-1,-,TGCGCCAGCAGCTTGGCAGGGATGGGAAACACCATATATTTT,CASSLAGMGNTIYF
TRBJ2-3,-,TRBV27,-,TGTGCCAGCAGTCTAGCTAGCACAGATACGCAGTATTTT,CASSLASTDTQYF
TRBJ1-2,-,TRBV20-1,-,TGCAGTGCCCAGGGGACCCGGGGCTACACCTTC,CSAQGTRGYTF
TRBJ1-4,TRBD1,TRBV19,-,TGTGCCTCCCGGGACAGAGATACGATTAATGAAAAACTGTTTTTT,CASRDRDTINEKLFF
TRBJ2-1,TRBD2,TRBV5-1,-,TGCGCCAGCAGCTTGTCCAGCGGGATGGGGAATGAGCAGTTCTTC,CASSLSSGMGNEQFF
TRBJ2-3,-,TRBV27,-,TGTGCCAGCAGTTTATATGGCGGGGATACGCAGTATTTT,CASSLYGGDTQYF